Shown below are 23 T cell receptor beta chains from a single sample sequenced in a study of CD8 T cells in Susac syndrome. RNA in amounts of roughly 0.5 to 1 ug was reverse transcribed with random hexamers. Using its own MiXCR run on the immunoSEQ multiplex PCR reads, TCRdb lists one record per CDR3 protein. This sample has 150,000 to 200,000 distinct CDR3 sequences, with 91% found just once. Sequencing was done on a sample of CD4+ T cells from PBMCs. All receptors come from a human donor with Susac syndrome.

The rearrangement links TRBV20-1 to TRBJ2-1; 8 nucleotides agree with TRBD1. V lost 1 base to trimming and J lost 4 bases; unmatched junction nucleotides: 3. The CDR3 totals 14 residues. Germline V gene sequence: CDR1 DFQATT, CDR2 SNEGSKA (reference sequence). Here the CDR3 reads CSARGTGGYNEQFF. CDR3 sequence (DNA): TGCAGTGCTAGAGGCACAGGGGGATACAATGAGCAGTTCTTC.

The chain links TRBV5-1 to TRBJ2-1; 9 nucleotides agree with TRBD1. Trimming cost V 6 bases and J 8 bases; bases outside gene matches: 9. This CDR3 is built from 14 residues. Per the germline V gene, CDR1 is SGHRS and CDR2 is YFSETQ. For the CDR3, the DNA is TGCGCCAGCACCGGACAGGGGATCACCCATGAGCAGTTCTTC. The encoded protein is CASTGQGITHEQFF.

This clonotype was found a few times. The CDR3: CASSPTSSGNTIYF. CDR3 DNA: TGCGCCAGCAGCCCTACTAGCTCTGGAAACACCATATATTTT. The chain couples TRBV5-1 to TRBJ1-3, with D unresolved. From germline, CDR1 is SGHRS and CDR2 YFSETQ. The CDR3 spans 14 residues. Between the trimmed V and J ends, which lost 4 bases and 0 bases, there was a span of 8 bases.

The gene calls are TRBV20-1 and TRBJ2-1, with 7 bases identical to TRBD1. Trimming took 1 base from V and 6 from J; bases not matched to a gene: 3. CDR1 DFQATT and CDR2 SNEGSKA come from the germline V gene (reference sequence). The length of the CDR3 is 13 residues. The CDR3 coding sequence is TGCAGTGCTAGAGCAGGGGGTCTCAATGAGCAGTTCTTC. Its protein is CSARAGGLNEQFF.

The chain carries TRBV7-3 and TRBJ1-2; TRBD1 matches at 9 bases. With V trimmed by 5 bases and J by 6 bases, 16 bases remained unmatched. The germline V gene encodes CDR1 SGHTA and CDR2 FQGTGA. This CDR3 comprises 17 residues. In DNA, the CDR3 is TGTGCCAGCAGCCCCGCCTCCTCCGGGACAGGGATCGATGGCTACACCTTC. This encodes CASSPASSGTGIDGYTF. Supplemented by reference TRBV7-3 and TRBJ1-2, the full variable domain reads GAGVSQTPSNKVTEKGKYVELRCDPISGHTALYWYRQSLGQGPEFLIYFQGTGAADDSGLPNDRFFAVRPEGSVSTLKIQRTERGDSAVYLCASSPASSGTGIDGYTFGSGTRLTVV.

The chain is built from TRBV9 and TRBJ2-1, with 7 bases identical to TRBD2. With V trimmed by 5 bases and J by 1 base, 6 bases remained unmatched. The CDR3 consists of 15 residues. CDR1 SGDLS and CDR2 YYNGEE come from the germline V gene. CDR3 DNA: TGTGCCAGCAGTGTGAGCGGGGCTTCCTACAATGAGCAGTTCTTC. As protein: CASSVSGASYNEQFF.

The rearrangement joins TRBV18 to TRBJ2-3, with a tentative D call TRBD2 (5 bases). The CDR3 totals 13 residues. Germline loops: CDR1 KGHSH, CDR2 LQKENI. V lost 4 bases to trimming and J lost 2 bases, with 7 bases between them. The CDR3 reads CASSQDSTDTQYF. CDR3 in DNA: TGTGCCAGCTCACAGGACTCCACAGATACGCAGTATTTT. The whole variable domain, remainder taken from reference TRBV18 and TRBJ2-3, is NAGVMQNPRHLVRRRGQEARLRCSPMKGHSHVYWYRQLPEEGLKFMVYLQKENIIDESGMPKERFSAEFPKEGPSILRIQQVVRGDSAAYFCASSQDSTDTQYFGPGTRLTVL.

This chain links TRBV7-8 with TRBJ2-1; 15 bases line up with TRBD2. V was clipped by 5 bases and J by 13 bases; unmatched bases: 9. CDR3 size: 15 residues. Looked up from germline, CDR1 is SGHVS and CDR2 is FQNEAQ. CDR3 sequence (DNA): TGTGCCAGCAGCATACACCGGACTAGCGGGAGGGCTCAGTTCTTC. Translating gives CASSIHRTSGRAQFF.

The CDR3 sequence is CASSESGTGRKTQYF. Here the CDR3 DNA reads TGTGCCAGCAGTGAGAGCGGGACAGGGAGAAAGACCCAGTACTTC. The chain is built from TRBV2 and TRBJ2-5, with 9 bases matching TRBD1. The length of the CDR3 is 15 residues. V lost 3 bases and J lost 6; bases outside the gene matches: 8. Germline-derived CDR1 and CDR2 are SNHLY and FYNNEI.

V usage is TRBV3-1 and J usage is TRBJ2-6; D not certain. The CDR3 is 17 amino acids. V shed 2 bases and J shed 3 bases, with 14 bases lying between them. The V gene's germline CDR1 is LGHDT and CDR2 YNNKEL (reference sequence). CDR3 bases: TGTGCCAGCAGCCAATTATCACTGGTATTTGGGGCCAACGTCCTGACTTTC. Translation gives CASSQLSLVFGANVLTF.

The CDR3 sequence: CSVGGKGYTF. CDR3 sequence (DNA): TGCAGCGTTGGTGGAAAAGGCTACACCTTC. This chain uses TRBV29-1 with TRBJ1-2; D not certain. Trimming shortened V by 4 bases and J by 8 bases, and 8 bases separated the two germline ends. Germline CDR1 is SQVTM and CDR2 is ANQGSEA. This CDR3 is built from 10 residues.

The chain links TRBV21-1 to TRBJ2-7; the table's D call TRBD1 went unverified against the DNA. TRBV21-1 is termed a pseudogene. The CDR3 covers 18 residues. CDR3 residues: CASSKGDSAPEPDYEQYF. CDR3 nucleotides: TGTGCCAGCAGCAAAGGTGATAGTGCCCCCGAACCGGACTACGAGCAGTACTTC.

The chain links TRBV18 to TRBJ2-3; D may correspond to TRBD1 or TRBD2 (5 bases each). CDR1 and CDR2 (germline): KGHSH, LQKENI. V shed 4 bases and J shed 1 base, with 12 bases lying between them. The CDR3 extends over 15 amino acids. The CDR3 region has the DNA TGTGCCAGCTCACGGGACGGTTACCGCACAGATACGCAGTATTTT. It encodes CASSRDGYRTDTQYF. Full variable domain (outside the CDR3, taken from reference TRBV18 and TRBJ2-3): NAGVMQNPRHLVRRRGQEARLRCSPMKGHSHVYWYRQLPEEGLKFMVYLQKENIIDESGMPKERFSAEFPKEGPSILRIQQVVRGDSAAYFCASSRDGYRTDTQYFGPGTRLTVL.

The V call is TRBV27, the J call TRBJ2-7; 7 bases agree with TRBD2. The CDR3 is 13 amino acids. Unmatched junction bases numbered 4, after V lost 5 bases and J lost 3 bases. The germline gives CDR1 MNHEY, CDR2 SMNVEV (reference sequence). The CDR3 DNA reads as TGTGCCAGCAGTGACGGGACTAACTACGAGCAGTACTTC. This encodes CASSDGTNYEQYF.

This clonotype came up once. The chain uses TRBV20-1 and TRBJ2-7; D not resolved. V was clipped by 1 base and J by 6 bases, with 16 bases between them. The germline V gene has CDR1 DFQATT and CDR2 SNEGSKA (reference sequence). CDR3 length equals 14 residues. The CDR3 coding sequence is TGCAGTGCTAGAGTACCTAACATTCTATCCGAGCAGTACTTC. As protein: CSARVPNILSEQYF.

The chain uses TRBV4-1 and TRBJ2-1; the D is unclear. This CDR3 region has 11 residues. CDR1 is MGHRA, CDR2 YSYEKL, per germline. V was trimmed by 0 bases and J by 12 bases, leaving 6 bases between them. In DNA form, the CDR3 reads TGCGCCAGCAGCCAAGATCGAGTGCAGTTCTTC. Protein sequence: CASSQDRVQFF.

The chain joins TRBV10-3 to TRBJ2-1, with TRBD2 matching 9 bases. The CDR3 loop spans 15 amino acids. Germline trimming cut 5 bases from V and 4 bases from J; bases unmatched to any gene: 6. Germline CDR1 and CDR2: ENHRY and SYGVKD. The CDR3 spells CAISSTSGEYNEQFF. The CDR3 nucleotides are TGTGCCATCAGTTCGACTAGCGGCGAATACAATGAGCAGTTCTTC.

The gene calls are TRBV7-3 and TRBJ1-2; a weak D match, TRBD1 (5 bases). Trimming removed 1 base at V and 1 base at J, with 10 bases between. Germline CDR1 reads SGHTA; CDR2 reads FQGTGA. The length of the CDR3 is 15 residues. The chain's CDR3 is CASSLNGGSNYGYTF. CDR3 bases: TGTGCCAGCAGCTTAAACGGGGGTAGTAACTATGGCTACACCTTC.

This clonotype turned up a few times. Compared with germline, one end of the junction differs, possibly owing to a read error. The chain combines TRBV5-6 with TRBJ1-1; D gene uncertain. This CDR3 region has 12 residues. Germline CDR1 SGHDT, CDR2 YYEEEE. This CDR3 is CASSLRETEAFF. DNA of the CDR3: TGTGCCAGCAGCTTGAGGGAAACTGAGGCTTTCTTT. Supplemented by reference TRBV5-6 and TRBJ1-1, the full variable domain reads DAGVTQSPTHLIKTRGQQVTLRCSPKSGHDTVSWYQQALGQGPQFIFQYYEEEERQRGNFPDRFSGHQFPNYSSELNVNALLLGDSALYLCASSLRETEAFFGQGTRLTVV.

CDR3 in amino acids: CASSYSTENYGYTF. CDR3 nucleotide sequence: TGTGCCAGCAGTTACTCGACGGAAAACTATGGCTACACCTTC. The chain uses TRBV6-5 and TRBJ1-2, with D unclear. Germline V CDR1 and CDR2: MNHEY, SVGAGI. V was cut by 0 bases and J by 2 bases, with 7 bases left in between. The CDR3 has 14 residues.

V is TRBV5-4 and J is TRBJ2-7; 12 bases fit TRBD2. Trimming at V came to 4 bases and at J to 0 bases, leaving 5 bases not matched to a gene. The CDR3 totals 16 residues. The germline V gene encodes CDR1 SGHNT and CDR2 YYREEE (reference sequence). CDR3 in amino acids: CASSGGTSGFSYEQYF. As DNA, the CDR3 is TGTGCCAGCAGCGGGGGGACTAGCGGGTTCTCCTACGAGCAGTACTTC.

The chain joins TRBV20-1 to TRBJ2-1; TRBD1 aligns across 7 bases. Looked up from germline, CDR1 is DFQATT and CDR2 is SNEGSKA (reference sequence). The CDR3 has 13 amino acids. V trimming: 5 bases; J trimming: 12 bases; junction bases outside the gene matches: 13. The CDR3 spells CSAGQEGSKGQFF. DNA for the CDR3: TGCAGTGCTGGACAGGAAGGGAGTAAGGGGCAGTTCTTC.

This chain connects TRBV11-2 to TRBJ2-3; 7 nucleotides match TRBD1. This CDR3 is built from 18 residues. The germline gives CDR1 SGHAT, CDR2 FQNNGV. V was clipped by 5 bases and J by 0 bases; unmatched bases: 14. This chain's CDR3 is CASSPRPGGQFSTDTQYF. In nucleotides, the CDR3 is TGTGCCAGCAGCCCCCGGCCAGGGGGACAGTTTAGCACAGATACGCAGTATTTT.